This T cell receptor beta chain was documented in a study of blood T cell repertoires in COVID-19. Looking at the study overall: Researchers got acute and convalescent COVID-19 samples from the United States, Italy and Spain.

The method was immunoSEQ multiplex PCR; TCRdb's version includes in-frame clones alone and lacks a portion of them. The table lists about 480,000 clones, 70% to 90% of them singletons, with over 1.5% in the top ten. Germline V gives CDR1 SEHNR, CDR2 FQNEAQ (reference sequence). V was shortened by 1 base and J by 7 bases, with 5 bases between the two germline ends. This CDR3 has 11 residues. The receptor's source is a woman aged 18-29 years with acute COVID-19. The gene calls are TRBV7-9 and TRBJ2-7, with D unclear. Sequenced: PBMCs or T cells enriched from blood (not recorded which). For the CDR3, the DNA is TGTGCCAGCAGCTTAGGCAGGGAGCAGTACTTC. This encodes CASSLGREQYF.